These 8 T cell receptor beta chains originate from one sample sequenced in a study of PD-L1 blockade in urothelial cancer. Time point denoted: peripheral blood 6 weeks after treatment start. Clones were read by immunoSEQ multiplex PCR, and TCRdb kept only the in-frame ones, dropping some. The repertoire consists of some 30,000 clones, with approximately 80% occurring once and the leading ten covering approximately 3.3%. The sample in question was PBMCs, obtained around atezolizumab (anti-PD-L1) treatment. These receptors originate from a man between 65 and 79 years old with urothelial cancer.

The CDR3 protein is CASSLSTSGPYNEQFF. The DNA for the CDR3 is TGTGCCAGCAGTTTATCGACTAGCGGGCCTTACAATGAGCAGTTCTTC. The V call is TRBV27, the J call TRBJ2-1; TRBD2 agrees at 10 bases. The CDR3 totals 16 residues. The germline V gene encodes CDR1 MNHEY and CDR2 SMNVEV (reference sequence). Germline trimming cut 0 bases from V and 4 bases from J; bases unmatched to any gene: 3.

J is TRBJ1-5 and V is TRBV6-4; a possible D gene is TRBD1 (5 bases). V lost 1 base to trimming and J lost 0 bases, with 10 bases between them. Germline CDR1 reads MRHNA; CDR2 reads SNTAGT. The CDR3 runs 16 residues. This chain's CDR3 is CASSDWGGSSNQPQHF. Written as DNA, the CDR3 is TGTGCCAGCAGTGACTGGGGGGGTTCTAGCAATCAGCCCCAGCATTTT.

The DNA of the CDR3 is TGTGCCAGCAGCCAATTGAGCGGGACCTCTAACTATGGCTACACCTTC. Protein: CASSQLSGTSNYGYTF. The J gene is TRBJ1-2, the V gene TRBV4-2, with D perhaps TRBD1 (5 bases). Trimming pared 2 bases from V and 0 bases from J, leaving 13 bases between. The CDR3 extends over 16 amino acids. The germline V gene encodes CDR1 LGHNA and CDR2 YNFKEQ.

This chain links TRBV5-4 with TRBJ2-2, with 11 bases lining up with TRBD2. Germline values: CDR1 SGHNT, CDR2 YYREEE (reference sequence). Germline trimming cut 2 bases from V and 6 bases from J; bases unmatched to any gene: 3. The CDR3 sequence is 15 residues long. DNA for the CDR3: TGTGCCAGCAGCTTTAATAGCGGGAGGGCCGGGGAGCTGTTTTTT. Encoded protein: CASSFNSGRAGELFF.

The rearrangement links TRBV18 to TRBJ2-1, with D tentatively TRBD2 (5 bases). CDR1 and CDR2 (germline): KGHSH, LQKENI. The CDR3 runs 15 residues. V dropped 3 bases and J dropped 0 bases, with 9 bases sitting between them. The CDR3 loop is CASSPPGSSYNEQFF. Here the CDR3 DNA reads TGTGCCAGCTCACCCCCGGGAAGCTCCTACAATGAGCAGTTCTTC.

This chain connects TRBV19 to TRBJ2-1; 7 nucleotides align to TRBD1. Germline-derived CDR1 and CDR2 are LNHDA and SQIVND (reference sequence). The CDR3 is 14 residues long. V was pared by 4 bases and J by 1 base, with 1 base of the junction left unmatched. CDR3 region: CASSNRGSYNEQFF. For the CDR3, the DNA is TGTGCCAGTAGTAACAGGGGATCCTACAATGAGCAGTTCTTC.

The rearrangement uses TRBV7-2 and TRBJ1-2, with a tentative D call TRBD1 (6 bases). The CDR3 has 15 residues. With 1 base removed from V and 0 bases from J, the gap between germline ends came to 9 bases. CDR1 and CDR2 from the germline V gene are SGHTA and FQGNSA. DNA for the CDR3: TGTGCCAGCAGCTTAGACAGGGCTACTAACTATGGCTACACCTTC. Its translation is CASSLDRATNYGYTF. The variable domain in full, with the rest retrieved from reference TRBV7-2 and TRBJ1-2, is GAGVSQSPSNKVTEKGKDVELRCDPISGHTALYWYRQSLGQGLEFLIYFQGNSAPDKSGLPSDRFSAERTGGSVSTLTIQRTQQEDSAVYLCASSLDRATNYGYTFGSGTRLTVV.

The V and J genes are TRBV5-4 and TRBJ1-1, with a possible D match to TRBD1 (6 bases). CDR1 is SGHNT and CDR2 is YYREEE in the germline V gene (reference sequence). The germline V and J ends were trimmed by 5 bases and 0 bases, with 11 bases remaining between them. This CDR3 is 14 amino acids long. The CDR3 nucleotides are TGTGCCAGCAGGACGGACAGCTTGAACACTGAAGCTTTCTTT. Its protein is CASRTDSLNTEAFF.